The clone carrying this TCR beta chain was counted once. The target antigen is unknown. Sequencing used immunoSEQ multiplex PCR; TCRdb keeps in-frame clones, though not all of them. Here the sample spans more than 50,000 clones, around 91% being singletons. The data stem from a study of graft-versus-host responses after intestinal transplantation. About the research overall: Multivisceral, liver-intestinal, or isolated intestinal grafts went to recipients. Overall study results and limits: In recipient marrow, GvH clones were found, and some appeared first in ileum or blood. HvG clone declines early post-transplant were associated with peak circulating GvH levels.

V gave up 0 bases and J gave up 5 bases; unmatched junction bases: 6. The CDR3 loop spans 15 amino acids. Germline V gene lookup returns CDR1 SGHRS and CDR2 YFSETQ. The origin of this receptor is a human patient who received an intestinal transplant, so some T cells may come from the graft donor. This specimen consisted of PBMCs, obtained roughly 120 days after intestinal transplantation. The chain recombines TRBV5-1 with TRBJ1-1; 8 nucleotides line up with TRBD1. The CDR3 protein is CASSLGQGTRTEAFF. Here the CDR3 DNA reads TGCGCCAGCAGCTTGGGACAGGGGACCAGGACTGAAGCTTTCTTT.